This entry describes one TCR beta chain. Its target is not known. V trimming: 5 bases; J trimming: 5 bases; junction bases outside the gene matches: 6. The CDR3 totals 15 residues. Germline V lookup: CDR1 MDHEN, CDR2 SYDVKM. The sample originates from a study of cytomegalovirus exposure and HLA in healthy donors. Primers for the PCR totalled 60 Vbeta and 13 Jbeta. Clones were sequenced by immunoSEQ multiplex PCR, and TCRdb holds only the in-frame ones, with some missing. This sample has approximately 190,000 clones, with around 80% found just once. Study-wide results and limits: A later analysis revealed that TCR association rates differed between HLA loci, peaking at DRB1 and bottoming out at HLA-C. Later analysis identified a missense DCLRE1C variant that was linked to TCR beta V- and J-gene trimming. A later analysis reportedly identified an Asian-associated ancestry cluster as carrying fewer N-insertions than the approximately 670-donor mean. Earlier analysis found most TCR beta V segments productive about 87% or about 30% of the time.

The receptor comes from a young woman in good health and CMV-seronegative. Sequencing input: PBMCs. This chain connects TRBV28 to TRBJ2-1; the match to TRBD2 covers 10 bases. The CDR3, as DNA: TGTGCCAGCAGTCAAGCGGGAGGGCGAAACAATGAGCAGTTCTTC. Protein: CASSQAGGRNNEQFF.